Each of the 6 T cell receptor beta chains below was sequenced from the same sample in a study of blood T cells in healthy people across ages. Together with a sample-barcoded 5' primer, a J-beta primer mix was included in a second PCR lasting about 7 to 12 cycles. TCRdb redid the calling of the 5' RACE reads with MiXCR, one entry per CDR3 protein. The sample lists around 320,000 distinct CDR3 sequences; 25% to 30% were seen once. Sequencing input: blood. All receptors derive from a woman in her seventies in good health.

This clonotype showed up just a few times. The genes are TRBV20-1 and TRBJ1-4; 10 bases are a match to TRBD1. Germline V gene sequence: CDR1 DFQATT, CDR2 SNEGSKA (reference sequence). V lost 2 bases and J lost 8; bases outside the gene matches: 5. This CDR3 spans 14 amino acids. CDR3 bases: TGCAGTGCTAGAACCCCGGGACAGGGGGAAAAACTGTTTTTT. Residues: CSARTPGQGEKLFF.

In this sample, this clonotype turned up a few times. V usage is TRBV6-2 or TRBV6-3 and J usage is TRBJ1-2; 7 positions match TRBD1. In germline, CDR1 is MNHEY, CDR2 SVGEGT. The V segment lost 6 bases and the J segment 5 bases; nucleotides outside the gene matches: 6. The CDR3 extends over 13 amino acids. Here the CDR3 reads CASSPGQVYGYTF. The CDR3 bases are TGTGCCAGCAGCCCTGGACAGGTTTATGGCTACACCTTC.

The chain recombines TRBV6-1 with TRBJ2-5; D not resolved. The CDR3 covers 15 residues. Looked up from germline, CDR1 is MNHNS and CDR2 is SASEGT. Trimming left V 8 bases short and J 4 bases short, with 20 bases between. CDR3 protein: CASLFAGSFRETQYF. DNA for the CDR3: TGTGCCAGCCTTTTTGCCGGATCCTTCCGAGAGACCCAGTACTTC.

The rearrangement joins TRBV6-6 to TRBJ2-5; D perhaps matches TRBD2 (5 bases). The end of the DNA aligns better with TRBJ2-1, so the J call may be wrong. Germline V gene lookup returns CDR1 MNHNY and CDR2 SVGAGI (reference sequence). The CDR3 totals 14 residues. CDR3 DNA sequence: TGTGCCAGCAGTATGATTGGGAGTGGGAATGAGCAGTTCTTC. Translation: CASSMIGSGNEQFF.

The genes are TRBV6-1 and TRBJ2-5; D gene uncertain. The closer fit of TRBJ2-7 to the DNA end suggests the J call may be wrong. CDR1 MNHNS and CDR2 SASEGT come from the germline V gene. The CDR3 has 14 amino acids. CDR3 DNA sequence: TGTGCCAGCAGTGAAGCGAGGAGTCACTACGAGCAGTACTTC. It encodes CASSEARSHYEQYF.

The chain links TRBV28 to TRBJ2-6; TRBD2 might be the D (5 bases). This CDR3 spans 13 amino acids. Looked up from germline, CDR1 is MDHEN and CDR2 is SYDVKM. V lost 7 bases and J 4 bases, leaving 8 bases between the germline ends. CDR3 coding DNA: TGTGCCAGCAAGGGCGGGGGGGCCAACGTCCTGACTTTC. It yields the protein CASKGGGANVLTF.